This T cell receptor beta chain was captured in a study of STAT5B mutations in CD4+ large granular lymphocyte leukemia. Overall study results and limits: Without putative leukemic clones, patient CD4-sorted repertoires remained more clonal than healthy CD4+ repertoires. Top patient clones used TRBV06 genes more often: 8/27 versus 2/35 in controls.

Sequencing was performed with immunoSEQ multiplex PCR; in TCRdb, only in-frame clones are kept and a portion is missing. Among 25,000 to 35,000 clones listed, less than 80% were seen once. There are 14 residues in the CDR3. The V and J ends lost 3 bases and 1 base respectively, with 9 bases between them. In germline, CDR1 is SEHNR, CDR2 FQNEAQ (reference sequence). A word on this clone: The antigen remains undetermined.

Sample: CD4+ T cells from blood buffy coats. This TCR came from a human donor in good health. The chain employs TRBV7-9 and TRBJ1-1; perhaps TRBD1 as D (5 bases). The CDR3: CASSFRQWNTEAFF. The CDR3 coding sequence is TGTGCCAGCAGCTTCCGACAGTGGAACACTGAAGCTTTCTTT. The full variable domain, rest sourced from reference TRBV7-9 and TRBJ1-1, is DTGVSQNPRHKITKRGQNVTFRCDPISEHNRLYWYRQTLGQGPEFLTYFQNEAQLEKSRLLSDRFSAERPKGSFSTLEIQRTEQGDSAMYLCASSFRQWNTEAFFGQGTRLTVV.